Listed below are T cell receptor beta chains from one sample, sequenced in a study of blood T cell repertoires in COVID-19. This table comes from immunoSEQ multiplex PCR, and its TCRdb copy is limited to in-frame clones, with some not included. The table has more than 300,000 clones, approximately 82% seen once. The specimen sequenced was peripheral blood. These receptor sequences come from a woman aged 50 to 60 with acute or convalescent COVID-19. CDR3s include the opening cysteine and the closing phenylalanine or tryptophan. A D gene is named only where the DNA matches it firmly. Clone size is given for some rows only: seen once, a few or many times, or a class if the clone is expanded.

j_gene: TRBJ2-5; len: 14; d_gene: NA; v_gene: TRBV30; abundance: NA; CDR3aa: CAWSVLAGQETQYF; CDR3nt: TGTGCCTGGAGTGTACTTGCGGGCCAAGAGACCCAGTACTTC
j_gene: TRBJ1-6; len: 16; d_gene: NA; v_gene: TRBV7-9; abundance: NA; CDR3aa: CASSFEALGSRSPLHF; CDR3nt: TGTGCCAGCAGCTTTGAGGCCCTAGGGAGCCGGTCACCCCTCCACTTT
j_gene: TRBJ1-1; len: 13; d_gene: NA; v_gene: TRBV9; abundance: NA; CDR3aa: CASSVESGTEAFF; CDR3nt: TGTGCCAGCAGCGTAGAATCAGGCACTGAAGCTTTCTTT
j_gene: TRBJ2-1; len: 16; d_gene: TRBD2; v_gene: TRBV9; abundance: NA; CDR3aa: CASSVEWTSGGYEQFF; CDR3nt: TGTGCCAGCAGCGTAGAATGGACTAGCGGGGGTTATGAGCAGTTCTTC
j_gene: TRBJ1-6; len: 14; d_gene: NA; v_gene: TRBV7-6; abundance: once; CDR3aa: CASSPYSANSPLHF; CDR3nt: TGTGCCAGCAGCCCCTACTCCGCTAATTCACCCCTCCACTTT
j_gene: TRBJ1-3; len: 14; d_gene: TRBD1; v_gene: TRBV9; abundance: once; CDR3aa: CASSEQGTGNTIYF; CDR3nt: TGTGCCAGCAGCGAACAGGGGACTGGAAACACCATATATTTT
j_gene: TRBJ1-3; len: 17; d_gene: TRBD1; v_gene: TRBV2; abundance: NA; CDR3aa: CASRRDRGLLSGNTIYF; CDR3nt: TGTGCCAGCCGAAGGGACAGGGGTCTCCTCTCTGGAAACACCATATATTTT
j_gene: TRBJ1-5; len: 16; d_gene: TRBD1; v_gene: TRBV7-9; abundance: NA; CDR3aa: CASSLGGQPSNQPQHF; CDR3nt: TGTGCCAGCAGCTTGGGGGGACAGCCTAGCAATCAGCCCCAGCATTTT
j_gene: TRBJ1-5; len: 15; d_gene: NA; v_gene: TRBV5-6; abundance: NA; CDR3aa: CASSWGFGAPQPQHF; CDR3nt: TGTGCCAGCAGCTGGGGCTTTGGTGCCCCTCAGCCCCAGCATTTT
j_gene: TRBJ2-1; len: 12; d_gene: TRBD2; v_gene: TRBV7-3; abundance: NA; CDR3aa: CASSFTSGEQFF; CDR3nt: TGTGCCAGCAGCTTTACTAGCGGTGAGCAGTTCTTC
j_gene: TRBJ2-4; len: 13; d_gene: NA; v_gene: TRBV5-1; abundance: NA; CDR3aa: CASNRDTENIQYF; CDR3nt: TGCGCCAGCAACCGGGACACTGAAAACATTCAGTACTTC
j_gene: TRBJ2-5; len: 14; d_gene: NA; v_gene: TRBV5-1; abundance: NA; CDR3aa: CASSFQGGRETQYF; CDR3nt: TGCGCCAGCAGCTTTCAGGGGGGCCGGGAGACCCAGTACTTC
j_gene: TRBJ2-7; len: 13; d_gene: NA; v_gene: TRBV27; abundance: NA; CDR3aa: CASSIAQGHEQYF; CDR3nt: TGTGCCAGCAGTATAGCGCAAGGCCACGAGCAGTACTTC
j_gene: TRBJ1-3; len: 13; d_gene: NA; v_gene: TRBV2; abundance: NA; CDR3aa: CASSERRGNTIYF; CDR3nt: TGTGCCAGCAGTGAGCGTCGTGGAAACACCATATATTTT
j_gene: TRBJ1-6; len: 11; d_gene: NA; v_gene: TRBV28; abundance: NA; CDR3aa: CASGFLEALHF; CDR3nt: TGTGCCAGCGGGTTTCTTGAGGCCCTCCACTTT
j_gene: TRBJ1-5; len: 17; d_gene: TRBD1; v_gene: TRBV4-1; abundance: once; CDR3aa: CASSHGWGQGDNQPQHF; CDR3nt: TGCGCCAGCAGCCATGGTTGGGGACAGGGGGACAATCAGCCCCAGCATTTT
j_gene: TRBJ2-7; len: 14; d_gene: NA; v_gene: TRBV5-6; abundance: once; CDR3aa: CASTTSGNSYEQYF; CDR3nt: TGTGCCAGCACCACTTCGGGGAACTCCTACGAGCAGTACTTC
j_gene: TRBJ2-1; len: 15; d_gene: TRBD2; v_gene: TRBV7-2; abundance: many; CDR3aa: CASSLDSRGVGEQFF; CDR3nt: TGTGCCAGCAGCTTAGATAGCCGGGGGGTTGGTGAGCAGTTCTTC
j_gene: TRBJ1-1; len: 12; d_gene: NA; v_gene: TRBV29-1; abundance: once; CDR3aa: CSVLGAGTEAFF; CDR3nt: TGCAGCGTTCTGGGGGCCGGCACTGAAGCTTTCTTT
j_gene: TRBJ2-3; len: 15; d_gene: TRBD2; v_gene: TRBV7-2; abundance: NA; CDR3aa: CASSPRLAATDTQYF; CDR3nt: TGTGCCAGCAGCCCCCGACTAGCGGCCACAGATACGCAGTATTTT
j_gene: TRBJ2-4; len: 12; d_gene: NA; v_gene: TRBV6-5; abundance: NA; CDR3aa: CATAGTENIQYF; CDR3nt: TGTGCCACCGCGGGGACAGAAAACATTCAGTACTTC
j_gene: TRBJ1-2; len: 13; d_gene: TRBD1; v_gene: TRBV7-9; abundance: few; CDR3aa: CASSLDGTDGYTF; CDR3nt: TGTGCCAGCAGCTTAGATGGGACAGATGGCTACACCTTC
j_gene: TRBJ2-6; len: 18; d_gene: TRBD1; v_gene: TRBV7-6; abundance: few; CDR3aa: CASSRPGTGSAGANVLTF; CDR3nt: TGTGCCAGCAGCCGTCCCGGGACAGGGTCGGCGGGGGCCAACGTCCTGACTTTC
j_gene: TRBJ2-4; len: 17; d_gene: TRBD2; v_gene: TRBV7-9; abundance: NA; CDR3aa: CASSLDSTRGGENIQYF; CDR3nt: TGTGCCAGCAGCTTAGATTCAACCCGGGGAGGGGAGAACATTCAGTACTTC
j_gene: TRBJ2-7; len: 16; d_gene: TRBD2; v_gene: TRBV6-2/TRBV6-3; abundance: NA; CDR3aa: CASSQGGTSGTYEQYF; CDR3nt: TGTGCCAGCAGTCAGGGGGGGACTAGCGGAACCTACGAGCAGTACTTC
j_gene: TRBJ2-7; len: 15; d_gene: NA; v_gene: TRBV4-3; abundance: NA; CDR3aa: CASSQGAEPYYEQYF; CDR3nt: TGCGCCAGCAGCCAAGGAGCGGAACCCTACTACGAGCAGTACTTC
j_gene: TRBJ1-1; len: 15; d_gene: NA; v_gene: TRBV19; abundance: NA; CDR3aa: CASSIGTAGGTEAFF; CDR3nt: TGTGCCAGTAGTATAGGTACAGCCGGTGGGACTGAAGCTTTCTTT
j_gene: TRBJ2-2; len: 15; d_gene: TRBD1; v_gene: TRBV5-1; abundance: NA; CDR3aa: CASSGGTGGTGELFF; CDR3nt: TGCGCCAGCAGCGGCGGGACAGGCGGGACCGGGGAGCTGTTTTTT
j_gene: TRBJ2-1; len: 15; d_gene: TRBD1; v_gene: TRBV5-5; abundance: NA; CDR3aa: CASSGRDRVDNEQFF; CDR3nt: TGTGCCAGCAGCGGGCGGGACAGGGTCGACAATGAGCAGTTCTTC
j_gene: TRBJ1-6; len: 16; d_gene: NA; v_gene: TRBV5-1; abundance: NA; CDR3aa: CASSPLAQGENSPLHF; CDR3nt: TGCGCCAGCAGCCCGCTCGCACAGGGCGAAAATTCACCCCTCCACTTT
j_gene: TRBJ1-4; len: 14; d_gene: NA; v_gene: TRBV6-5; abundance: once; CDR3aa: CASSSPGTNEKLFF; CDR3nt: TGTGCCAGCAGTTCGCCAGGGACTAATGAAAAACTGTTTTTT
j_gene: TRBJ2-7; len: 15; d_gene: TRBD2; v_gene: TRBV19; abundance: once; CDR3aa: CASSMRGPGGGEQYF; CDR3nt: TGTGCCAGTAGTATGCGGGGGCCGGGGGGGGGCGAGCAGTACTTC
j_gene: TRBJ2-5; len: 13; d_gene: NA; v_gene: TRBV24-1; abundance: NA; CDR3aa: CATSRGHKETQYF; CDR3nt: TGTGCCACATCTCGAGGGCACAAAGAGACCCAGTACTTC
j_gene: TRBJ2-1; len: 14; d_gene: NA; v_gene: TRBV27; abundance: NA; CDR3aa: CASSSHNSDNEQFF; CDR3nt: TGTGCCAGCAGTTCTCACAATTCCGACAATGAGCAGTTCTTC
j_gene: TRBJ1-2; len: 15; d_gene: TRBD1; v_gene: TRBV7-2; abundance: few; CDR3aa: CASRPVTGAEESYTF; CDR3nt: TGTGCCAGCAGACCCGTTACAGGGGCTGAGGAGAGCTACACCTTC
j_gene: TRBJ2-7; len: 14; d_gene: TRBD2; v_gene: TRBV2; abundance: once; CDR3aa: CASSAPSGSYEQYF; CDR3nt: TGTGCCAGCAGTGCTCCTAGCGGGAGTTACGAGCAGTACTTC
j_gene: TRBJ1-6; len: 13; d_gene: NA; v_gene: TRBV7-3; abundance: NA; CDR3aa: CASSREWDSPLHF; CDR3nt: TGTGCCAGCAGCAGGGAGTGGGATTCACCCCTCCACTTT
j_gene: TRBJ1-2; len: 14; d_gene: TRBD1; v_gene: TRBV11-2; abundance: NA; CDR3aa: CASSLGQAGYGYTF; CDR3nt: TGTGCCAGCAGCCTTGGACAGGCCGGCTATGGCTACACCTTC
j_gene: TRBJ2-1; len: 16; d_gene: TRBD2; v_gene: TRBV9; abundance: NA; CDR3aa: CASSVAGLAGGGEQFF; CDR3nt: TGTGCCAGCAGCGTTGCGGGACTAGCGGGAGGGGGTGAGCAGTTCTTC
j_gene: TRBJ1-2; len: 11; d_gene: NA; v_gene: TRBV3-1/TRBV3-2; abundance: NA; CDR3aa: CASSQASGYTF; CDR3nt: TGTGCCAGCAGCCAAGCATCTGGCTACACCTTC
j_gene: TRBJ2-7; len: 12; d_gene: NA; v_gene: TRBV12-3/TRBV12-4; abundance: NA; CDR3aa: CASSTSGYEQYF; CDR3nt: TGTGCCAGCAGTACGAGCGGCTACGAGCAGTACTTC
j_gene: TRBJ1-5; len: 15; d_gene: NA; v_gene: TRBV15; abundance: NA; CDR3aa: CATSREGQNNQPQHF; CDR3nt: TGTGCCACCAGCAGAGAGGGACAAAACAATCAGCCCCAGCATTTT
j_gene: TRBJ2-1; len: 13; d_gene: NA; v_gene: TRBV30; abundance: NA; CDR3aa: CAWSARGYNEQFF; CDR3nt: TGTGCCTGGAGTGCGCGGGGTTACAATGAGCAGTTCTTC
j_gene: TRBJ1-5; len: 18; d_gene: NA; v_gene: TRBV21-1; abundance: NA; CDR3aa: CASSRHPSTANSNQPQHF; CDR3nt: TGTGCCAGCAGCAGGCACCCCTCGACAGCGAATAGCAATCAGCCCCAGCATTTT
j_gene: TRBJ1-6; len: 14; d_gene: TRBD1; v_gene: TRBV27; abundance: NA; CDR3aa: CASSRDRSYSPLHF; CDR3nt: TGTGCCAGCAGTCGGGACAGAAGTTATTCACCCCTCCACTTT
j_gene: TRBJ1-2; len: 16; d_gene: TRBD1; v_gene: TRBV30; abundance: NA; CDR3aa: CAWSATWTGRNYGYTF; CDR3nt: TGTGCCTGGAGCGCAACTTGGACAGGGAGGAACTATGGCTACACCTTC
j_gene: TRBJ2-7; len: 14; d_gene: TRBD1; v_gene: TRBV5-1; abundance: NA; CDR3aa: CASSFPDRAGEQYF; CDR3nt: TGCGCCAGCAGCTTCCCCGACAGGGCAGGCGAGCAGTACTTC
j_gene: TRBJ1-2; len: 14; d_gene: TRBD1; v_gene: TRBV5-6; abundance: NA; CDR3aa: CASSFPTGDYGYTF; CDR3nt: TGTGCCAGCAGCTTTCCGACAGGGGACTATGGCTACACCTTC